The 20 T cell receptor beta chains presented below share a single source sample, sequenced in a study of Graves' ophthalmopathy and Graves' hyperthyroidism. The authors amplified TCR beta CDR3 regions, and they did so from RNA transcripts for repertoire sequencing. Amplification began with first-round RT-PCR using HTBI primers, then second-round multiplex PCR was performed. TCRdb recomputed calls from the multiplex PCR reads with MiXCR, one row per CDR3 protein. The table includes about 620,000 distinct CDR3 sequences, 22% detected once. Sequenced input: peripheral blood. These TCRs come from a woman in her late teens or twenties with stable Graves' hyperthyroidism. Some clones in this sample may be carry-over from other donors' samples.

This clonotype appeared many times. The chain links TRBV3-1 to TRBJ2-2; TRBD1 matches at 8 bases. Trimming at V came to 1 base and at J to 2 bases, leaving 12 bases not matched to a gene. The CDR3 spans 19 residues. The germline V gene has CDR1 LGHDT and CDR2 YNNKEL (reference sequence). CDR3: CASSQVRVRTGLNTGELFF. The CDR3 region has the DNA TGTGCCAGCAGCCAAGTTCGTGTTCGGACAGGGCTAAACACCGGGGAGCTGTTTTTT.

This clonotype was detected many times. The chain uses TRBV5-5 and TRBJ1-2, with 11 bases that match TRBD1. CDR1 SGHKS and CDR2 YYEKEE come from the germline V gene (reference sequence). Unmatched junction bases numbered 3, after V lost 3 bases and J lost 2 bases. This CDR3 is built from 15 residues. CDR3 residues: CASSYRDRGNYGYTF. For the CDR3, the DNA is TGTGCCAGCAGCTACCGGGACAGGGGGAACTATGGCTACACCTTC.

This clonotype has a count of ten or more. This chain connects TRBV6-5 to TRBJ1-1; D is undetermined. Trimming shortened V by 2 bases and J by 6 bases, and 10 bases separated the two germline ends. From germline, CDR1 is MNHEY and CDR2 SVGAGI. This CDR3 is built from 13 residues. The CDR3 region is CASSYMGWAEAFF. The CDR3 region has the DNA TGTGCCAGCAGTTACATGGGTTGGGCTGAAGCTTTCTTT.

The chain links TRBV12-3 or TRBV12-4 to TRBJ1-2, with D perhaps TRBD1 (5 bases). The CDR3 has 15 residues. The germline V and J ends were trimmed by 5 bases and 0 bases, with 13 bases remaining between them. CDR3 loop: CASSPRDETNYGYTF. CDR3 DNA sequence: TGTGCCAGCAGTCCTCGGGACGAGACTAACTATGGCTACACCTTC.

Points on this clonotype: A much larger clone lies one base from this, so it may be a read error. The genes are TRBV7-2 and TRBJ2-2; D might be TRBD2 (5 bases). Germline V gene sequence: CDR1 SGHTA, CDR2 FQGNSA. The CDR3 runs to 11 residues. The CDR3 DNA sequence: TGTGCCAGCAGCTTAGTCGGGGAGCTGTGTTTT. It encodes CASSLVGELCF.

This clonotype occurred many times. The CDR3 protein is CASSLVRQTTNSPLHF. The CDR3 nucleotides are TGTGCCAGCAGCTTGGTTCGGCAGACTACCAATTCACCCCTCCACTTT. The chain links TRBV5-5 to TRBJ1-6, with D uncertain. This CDR3 has 16 amino acids. V gave up 0 bases and J gave up 7 bases, with 14 bases separating them. Germline V lookup: CDR1 SGHKS, CDR2 YYEKEE (reference sequence).

This clonotype came up many times. The gene calls are TRBV6-2 or TRBV6-3 and TRBJ2-2; D not resolved. The germline gives CDR1 MNHEY, CDR2 SVGEGT. Trimming shortened V by 0 bases and J by 0 bases, and 8 bases separated the two germline ends. The CDR3 covers 16 residues. The CDR3 coding sequence is TGTGCCAGCAGTTACTCAGGGCGACCGAACACCGGGGAGCTGTTTTTT. Amino acid sequence: CASSYSGRPNTGELFF.

This clonotype was counted ten times or more. The V and J genes are TRBV9 and TRBJ1-2; D gene uncertain. The germline CDR1 and CDR2 sequences are SGDLS and YYNGEE. The V end was cut by 0 bases, the J end by 6 bases, with 6 bases between. This CDR3 is built from 12 residues. DNA of the CDR3: TGTGCCAGCAGCGTAGATGAGGATGGCTACACCTTC. This codes for CASSVDEDGYTF. Complete variable domain (other parts from reference TRBV9 and TRBJ1-2): DSGVTQTPKHLITATGQRVTLRCSPRSGDLSVYWYQQSLDQGLQFLIQYYNGEERAKGNILERFSAQQFPDLHSELNLSSLELGDSALYFCASSVDEDGYTFGSGTRLTVV.

A note on this clonotype: A much larger clone is a single base away; this may be a read error. The chain links TRBV15 to TRBJ2-5; D not resolved. CDR1 is LNHNV, CDR2 YYDKDF, per germline (reference sequence). CDR3 length: 14 amino acids. CDR3 DNA sequence: TGTGCCACCAGCGGCCGTTCCCTCCAAGAGACCAAGTACTTC. Translation gives CATSGRSLQETKYF.

J is TRBJ1-2 and V is TRBV3-1; D is undetermined. The CDR3 contains 12 residues. Deletions cut 4 bases from V and 7 bases from J, with 10 bases between. CDR1 is LGHDT, CDR2 YNNKEL, per germline (reference sequence). Here the CDR3 DNA reads TGTGCCAGCAGCCTACGCGACGCTGGCTACACCTTC. Amino acid sequence: CASSLRDAGYTF.

This clonotype was observed at least ten times. The CDR3 loop is CAISPTSRDTGELFF. The CDR3, as DNA: TGTGCCATCAGTCCGACTAGCAGGGACACCGGGGAGCTGTTTTTT. V usage is TRBV10-3 and J usage is TRBJ2-2; 7 positions match TRBD2. J gave up 3 bases and V 5 bases, and 6 bases lay outside the gene matches. The germline gives CDR1 ENHRY, CDR2 SYGVKD. The CDR3 has 15 amino acids.

This clonotype was detected many times. The chain has TRBV6-5 and TRBJ1-3; a weak D match, TRBD1 (6 bases). Trimming cost V 5 bases and J 2 bases, with 16 bases left between them. The CDR3 runs to 16 residues. The V gene's germline CDR1 is MNHEY and CDR2 SVGAGI. The CDR3 protein is CASSPQGSWAGNTIYF. In nucleotides, the CDR3 is TGTGCCAGCAGTCCCCAGGGGAGTTGGGCTGGAAACACCATATATTTT.

This clonotype was detected a few times. V and J are TRBV7-2 and TRBJ1-2; D ambiguous. The V gene's germline CDR1 is SGHTA and CDR2 FQGNSA. V shed 0 bases and J shed 7 bases, with 12 bases lying between them. CDR3 length: 14 residues. The CDR3 region is CASSLAFTSTGYTF. In nucleotides, the CDR3 is TGTGCCAGCAGCTTAGCGTTTACGTCTACTGGCTACACCTTC.

This clonotype was observed at least ten times. The chain links TRBV11-2 to TRBJ2-7; D call uncertain. V gave up 5 bases and J gave up 3 bases, with 11 bases separating them. There are 13 residues in the CDR3. Germline V CDR1 and CDR2: SGHAT, FQNNGV. The CDR3: CASSRPVGYEQYF. CDR3 nucleotide sequence: TGTGCCAGCAGCCGTCCGGTCGGCTACGAGCAGTACTTC.

In this sample, this clonotype turned up a few times. The gene calls are TRBV7-4 and TRBJ1-1; 8 nucleotides align to TRBD1. The J segment lost 0 bases and the V segment lost 5 bases, leaving 14 bases of the junction unmatched. The CDR3 extends over 18 amino acids. Germline loops: CDR1 SGHVT, CDR2 SQSDAQ. The CDR3 sequence: CASSRLPDRERMNTEAFF. DNA for the CDR3: TGTGCCAGCAGCAGATTACCGGACAGGGAACGAATGAACACTGAAGCTTTCTTT.

The chain joins TRBV18 to TRBJ1-6, with D uncertain. CDR1 and CDR2 from the germline V gene are KGHSH and LQKENI. V was shortened by 1 base and J by 7 bases, with 14 bases between the two germline ends. The CDR3 runs to 16 residues. This CDR3 is CASSPQHSLGNSPLHF. CDR3 coding DNA: TGTGCCAGCTCACCACAGCACAGCCTCGGAAATTCACCCCTCCACTTT.

This clonotype was observed a handful of times. The chain couples TRBV5-1 to TRBJ1-1, with 11 positions matching TRBD1. Germline assignment: CDR1 SGHRS and CDR2 YFSETQ. This CDR3 has 16 residues. V trimming: 4 bases; J trimming: 2 bases; junction bases outside the gene matches: 7. The DNA for the CDR3 is TGCGCCAGCAGCCTAGGACAGGGGGCCATTAACACTGAAGCTTTCTTT. Protein sequence: CASSLGQGAINTEAFF.

The table lists this clonotype with many counts. This sequence joins TRBV28 and TRBJ1-1; TRBD1 might be the D (5 bases). Trimming shortened V by 3 bases and J by 2 bases, and 10 bases separated the two germline ends. Germline V gene sequence: CDR1 MDHEN, CDR2 SYDVKM. The CDR3 length is 14 residues. CDR3 protein: CASSLGVRNTEAFF. CDR3 bases: TGTGCCAGCAGTTTGGGGGTGAGAAACACTGAAGCTTTCTTT.

There are many counts of this clonotype. The chain employs TRBV19 and TRBJ1-1, with TRBD1 identical over 9 bases. The CDR3 runs to 16 residues. After removal of 6 bases from V and 2 bases from J, the junction contained 10 bases not matched to a gene. Looked up from germline, CDR1 is LNHDA and CDR2 is SQIVND (reference sequence). CDR3 DNA sequence: TGTGCCAGTAGGCCCGGGACAGGGTTTCTAAACACTGAAGCTTTCTTT. This translates into CASRPGTGFLNTEAFF.

There are a few counts of this clonotype. Compared with germline, one end of the junction differs, possibly owing to a read error. The chain uses TRBV27 and TRBJ2-2; 13 bases map to TRBD2. The CDR3 spans 15 residues. CDR1 is MNHEY, CDR2 SMNVEV, per germline (reference sequence). The CDR3 sequence: CTSSRLAGGPGELFF. DNA of the CDR3: TGTACCAGCAGTCGACTAGCGGGGGGTCCCGGGGAGCTGTTTTTT.